Here is one T cell receptor beta chain with its context. Its antigen is not identified. The sample comes from a study of chemoradiotherapy in HPV16-positive cancers. Study as a whole: Candidate HPV-specific T-cell clones and common TCR motifs came from functional assays in two HPV16-positive patients.

Study findings and constraints: Candidate HPV-specific clones and E7-related TCR motifs grew in tumor during treatment. The functional HPV-specific definition rests on just a couple of HPV16-positive patients.

Measured with immunoSEQ multiplex PCR; TCRdb has only the in-frame clones, and not every one. The data contain roughly 70,000 clones, approximately 91% of them singletons. The CDR3 is made up of 16 amino acids. Germline loops: CDR1 SEHNR, CDR2 FQNEAQ (reference sequence). J lost 5 bases, V lost 4 bases, and 11 bases had no gene match. Repeated repertoire sampling spanned the course of chemoradiotherapy. This sequence joins TRBV7-9 and TRBJ2-5; TRBD1 agrees at 9 bases. The input for sequencing was blood, taken from a patient who underwent chemoradiotherapy. The TCR was taken from a human donor with HPV-associated anogenital cancer. Here the CDR3 DNA reads TGTGCCAGCAGCTCGGGACAGGGAGGCATAATCGAGACCCAGTACTTC. This encodes CASSSGQGGIIETQYF.